These 16 T cell receptor beta chains share one sample of origin, sequenced in a study of blood T cell repertoires in COVID-19 (dated by TCRdb to the early 2020s). Preparation of the library involved the immunoSEQ multiplex PCR assay. TCRdb carries this immuneACCESS record with in-frame sequences only. Its versions omit some clonotypes, under half of them owing to an unresolved V gene in the studies checked, with the rest unexplained. Across this sample there are roughly 320,000 clones, with just under 90% seen only once. The ten most abundant clones make up 1.5% to 2% of the sample. The sample taken for sequencing was peripheral blood. These receptors came from a woman aged 30 to 39 with COVID-19, enrolled during active disease.

The chain has TRBV11-3 and TRBJ1-2, with TRBD1 matching 11 bases. Germline CDR1 is SGHNT and CDR2 is YENEEA. The CDR3 loop spans 16 amino acids. The junction had 7 bases not matched to a gene; V was cut back by 5 bases and J by 2 bases. DNA of the CDR3: TGTGCCAGCAGCCAGGACAGGGGGCCTACAAACTATGGCTACACCTTC. Its protein is CASSQDRGPTNYGYTF.

The chain couples TRBV9 to TRBJ2-3; TRBD2 might be the D (6 bases). V was shortened by 0 bases and J by 5 bases, with 16 bases between the two germline ends. The CDR3 has 16 amino acids. The V gene's germline CDR1 is SGDLS and CDR2 YYNGEE. CDR3 DNA: TGTGCCAGCAGCGTAGCCCCGAACCGGGGGAGAGATACGCAGTATTTT. It codes for CASSVAPNRGRDTQYF. Full variable domain (outside the CDR3, taken from reference TRBV9 and TRBJ2-3): DSGVTQTPKHLITATGQRVTLRCSPRSGDLSVYWYQQSLDQGLQFLIQYYNGEERAKGNILERFSAQQFPDLHSELNLSSLELGDSALYFCASSVAPNRGRDTQYFGPGTRLTVL.

CDR3 residues: CASSEQGFEKLFF. CDR3 nucleotides: TGTGCCAGCAGTGAACAGGGTTTTGAAAAACTGTTTTTT. The rearrangement uses TRBV6-1 and TRBJ1-4; D perhaps matches TRBD1 (5 bases). CDR3 length: 13 residues. The V end was cut by 2 bases, the J end by 7 bases, with 8 bases between. Germline V gives CDR1 MNHNS, CDR2 SASEGT.

The sample holds one count of this clone. J is TRBJ2-7 and V is TRBV9; 11 bases are shared with TRBD2. The CDR3 has 16 residues. Germline V gene data show CDR1 as SGDLS and CDR2 as YYNGEE. With V trimmed by 0 bases and J by 5 bases, 7 bases remained unmatched. The CDR3 coding sequence is TGTGCCAGCAGCGTAGGACCCCTAGCGGGGGGTAACGAGCAGTACTTC. It encodes CASSVGPLAGGNEQYF.

The chain carries TRBV11-3 and TRBJ2-1; no clear D. The V and J ends lost 5 bases and 1 base respectively, with 9 bases between them. This CDR3 comprises 14 residues. CDR1 and CDR2 from the germline V gene are SGHNT and YENEEA. The CDR3 DNA reads as TGTGCCAGCAGCGCAGGCCGTTCCTACAATGAGCAGTTCTTC. Translation: CASSAGRSYNEQFF.

This clone appeared a few times. The rearrangement joins TRBV5-1 to TRBJ1-1; D gene ambiguous. Germline V CDR1 and CDR2: SGHRS, YFSETQ. The CDR3 length is 14 residues. Trimming removed 6 bases from V and 1 base from J, with 13 bases in between. The CDR3 here is CASTSSGANTEAFF. The CDR3 region has the DNA TGCGCCAGCACATCGTCGGGAGCGAACACTGAAGCTTTCTTT.

The chain recombines TRBV6-6 with TRBJ1-1; D is undetermined. Trimming removed 2 bases from V and 11 bases from J, with 6 bases in between. CDR1 is MNHNY and CDR2 is SVGAGI in the germline V gene (reference sequence). The CDR3 totals 10 residues. The CDR3 loop is CASSYAGAFF. DNA for the CDR3: TGTGCCAGCAGTTACGCCGGGGCTTTCTTT.

The rearrangement joins TRBV4-3 to TRBJ1-6; D remains unclear. CDR1 and CDR2 (germline): LGHNA, YSLEER. V lost 1 base and J lost 0, with 7 bases in between. This CDR3 is built from 16 residues. The CDR3 DNA is TGCGCCAGCAGCCAAGGCGGGAGCTCCTATAATTCACCCCTCCACTTT. Translated, it gives CASSQGGSSYNSPLHF.

This clone was counted only a few times. Here the CDR3 DNA reads TGTGCCAGCAGACTACAGGGGTATGGCTACACCTTC. Translation: CASRLQGYGYTF. The chain combines TRBV5-4 with TRBJ1-2, with 7 bases aligning to TRBD1. CDR1 is SGHNT and CDR2 is YYREEE in the germline V gene (reference sequence). The CDR3 runs 12 residues. Trimming removed 5 bases from V and 5 bases from J; junction bases left unmatched: 3. Together with reference TRBV5-4 and TRBJ1-2, the CDR3 gives the full variable domain: ETGVTQSPTHLIKTRGQQVTLRCSSQSGHNTVSWYQQALGQGPQFIFQYYREEENGRGNFPPRFSGLQFPNYSSELNVNALELDDSALYLCASRLQGYGYTFGSGTRLTVV.

The chain links TRBV5-1 to TRBJ1-3; D remains unclear. CDR1 and CDR2 from the germline V gene are SGHRS and YFSETQ. The CDR3 is made up of 15 amino acids. V was clipped by 4 bases and J by 0 bases, with 11 bases between them. CDR3 sequence (DNA): TGCGCCAGCAGCCTAAACCGGGGCTCTGGAAACACCATATATTTT. This translates into CASSLNRGSGNTIYF.

The chain joins TRBV19 to TRBJ2-7, with TRBD2 matching 7 bases. V gave up 2 bases and J gave up 11 bases; unmatched junction bases: 9. The germline V gene has CDR1 LNHDA and CDR2 SQIVND (reference sequence). This CDR3 region has 13 residues. The CDR3 DNA sequence: TGTGCCAGTAGTATAACATCACGCGGGGGAGAGTACTTC. It codes for CASSITSRGGEYF. The full variable domain, with the rest looked up from reference TRBV19 and TRBJ2-7, is DGGITQSPKYLFRKEGQNVTLSCEQNLNHDAMYWYRQDPGQGLRLIYYSQIVNDFQKGDIAEGYSVSREKKESFPLTVTSAQKNPTAFYLCASSITSRGGEYFGPGTRLTVT.

This chain joins TRBV5-1 and TRBJ2-1; TRBD2 matches at 16 bases. Germline values: CDR1 SGHRS, CDR2 YFSETQ. This CDR3 spans 17 amino acids. V shed 4 bases, J shed 6 bases, and the junction held 7 bases outside the gene matches. The CDR3 DNA follows: TGCGCCAGCAGCCCGGGACTAGCGGGGGGGCCATCCAATGAGCAGTTCTTC. Translating it yields CASSPGLAGGPSNEQFF.

The chain employs TRBV4-1 and TRBJ1-1; 7 bases line up with TRBD1. J lost 3 bases, V lost 3 bases, and 7 bases had no gene match. Germline V lookup: CDR1 MGHRA, CDR2 YSYEKL. This CDR3 comprises 15 residues. The CDR3 reads CASSHNRGEDTEAFF. The CDR3, as DNA: TGCGCCAGCAGCCATAACAGGGGAGAAGACACTGAAGCTTTCTTT.

V is TRBV7-2 and J is TRBJ2-7; a weak D match, TRBD2 (5 bases). The V gene's germline CDR1 is SGHTA and CDR2 FQGNSA. V was pared by 4 bases and J by 7 bases, with 11 bases between. The CDR3 extends over 12 amino acids. CDR3 nucleotide sequence: TGTGCCAGCAGCTCCGGGGTAAGGGAGCAGTACTTC. This gives the protein CASSSGVREQYF.

Comment on this clone: Other nucleotide sequences from this sample produce the same CDR3. The chain employs TRBV19 and TRBJ1-5, with 7 bases that match TRBD1. With 5 bases clipped from V and 2 bases from J, the junction kept 0 bases outside the gene matches. Germline CDR1 is LNHDA and CDR2 is SQIVND (reference sequence). This CDR3 is 13 amino acids long. The CDR3 here is CASSGTGNQPQHF. For the CDR3, the DNA is TGTGCCAGTAGTGGGACAGGCAATCAGCCCCAGCATTTT.

The chain uses TRBV18 and TRBJ1-2, with D possibly being TRBD1 (6 bases). The V end was cut by 6 bases, the J end by 6 bases, with 23 bases between. CDR3 size: 16 residues. Germline V gene sequence: CDR1 KGHSH, CDR2 LQKENI. This chain's CDR3 is CASSPRQDPTLNGYTF. CDR3 nucleotides: TGTGCCAGCTCTCCCAGACAGGACCCCACCCTCAATGGCTACACCTTC.